The present T cell receptor (beta chain) was sequenced within a study of cytomegalovirus exposure and HLA in healthy donors. General study points: There were a few CMV-associated chains whose specificity for CMV antigens was confirmed in vitro.

Participants comprised healthy donors of bone marrow. At the time of sampling, donors were nominally healthy, though unrecorded immune exposures were likely. Both 60 Vbeta primers and 13 Jbeta primers went into the PCR. The repertoire was sequenced with immunoSEQ multiplex PCR; TCRdb's copy has only in-frame clones and lacks some. The table includes roughly 81,000 clones, over 75% detected once. About this clone: Its specificity is unknown.

The sequenced sample was PBMCs. The clonotype comes from a boy aged 5 to 17 in good health and CMV-seronegative.

Here the CDR3 DNA reads TGTGCCAGCTCGTCTCCCCACAAAGACAATGAGCAGTTCTTC. It codes for CASSSPHKDNEQFF. The chain employs TRBV25-1 and TRBJ2-1; no definite D call. The germline V gene has CDR1 MGHDK and CDR2 SYGVNS. V lost 8 bases, J lost 5 bases, and 16 bases lay in between. This CDR3 is built from 14 residues.